These T cell receptor beta chains were read from a single sample in a study of blood T cells in healthy people across ages. Each CDR3 protein gets one entry after TCRdb re-called the 5' RACE reads with MiXCR. The sample shows fewer than 2,000,000 distinct CDR3 sequences, 30% to 35% of them seen only once. The material sequenced was blood. Receptors were obtained from a woman aged 30 to 39 in good health. The CDR3 runs from the conserved cysteine through the conserved F or W. Each record gives: D gene, clone size, CDR3 length, J gene, V gene, CDR3 DNA, CDR3 protein. The D gene is left open where the match is weak. Some rows have no size entry. The others give once, few or many, or a class for an expanded clone.

NA | few | 13 | TRBJ2-5 | TRBV12-5 | TGTGCTAGTGGTACCAACAGCGGCGAGACCCAGTACTTC | CASGTNSGETQYF
TRBD2 | NA | 16 | TRBJ2-1 | TRBV20-1 | TGCAGTGCTAGAGATTACGGACTAGCGGTTAGGTATGAGCAGTTCTTC | CSARDYGLAVRYEQFF
TRBD1 | few | 12 | TRBJ2-7 | TRBV2 | TGTGCCAGCATGGACAGGGGCTACGAGCAGTACTTC | CASMDRGYEQYF
NA | NA | 15 | TRBJ1-3 | TRBV9 | TGTGCCAGCAGCGTAGGCCAGTTCTCTGGAAACACCGTATATTTT | CASSVGQFSGNTVYF
TRBD1 | many | 15 | TRBJ2-1 | TRBV10-3 | TGTGCCATCAGTGATTCCGGGACAGCCTACAATGAGCAGTTCTTC | CAISDSGTAYNEQFF
NA | few | 16 | TRBJ2-5 | TRBV24-1 | TGTGCCACCAGTGATTCCTGTTCGCAGGGGAAGAAGACCCAGTACTTC | CATSDSCSQGKKTQYF
NA | NA | 14 | TRBJ1-6 | TRBV12-3/TRBV12-4 | TGTGCCAGCAGTTTCATAACATATAATTCACCCCTCCACTTT | CASSFITYNSPLHF
TRBD2 | NA | 16 | TRBJ2-3 | TRBV12-3/TRBV12-4 | TGTGCCAGCAGTTTGCCGGGACTAGCGAGAGCAGATACGCAGTATTTT | CASSLPGLARADTQYF
NA | few | 15 | TRBJ1-4 | TRBV27 | TGTGCCAGCAGTCGGGCAGGGTCAAGGAATGAAAAACTGTTTTTT | CASSRAGSRNEKLFF
NA | few | 10 | TRBJ1-1 | TRBV29-1 | TGCAGCGTTTGGAGCACTGAAGCTTTCTTT | CSVWSTEAFF
NA | few | 15 | TRBJ1-5 | TRBV4-1 | TGCGCCAGCAGCCAAGAACGAGGGAACAATCAGCCCCAGCATTTT | CASSQERGNNQPQHF
NA | NA | 13 | TRBJ2-3 | TRBV10-3 | TGTGCCACCCGGTGGGAGGTACTCGATACGCAGTATTTT | CATRWEVLDTQYF
NA | once | 16 | TRBJ2-7 | TRBV23-1 | TGCGCCAGCAGTCGGGCGATAGGAGAAGACCTACGAAAGCAGTACTTC | CASSRAIGEDLRKQYF
NA | NA | 15 | TRBJ1-2 | TRBV7-2 | TGTGCCAGCAGCTTAGAACACACCCCTAACTATGGCTACACCTTC | CASSLEHTPNYGYTF
NA | many | 14 | TRBJ1-1 | TRBV20-1 | TGCAGTGCTCAAATGGGGGGGATGAACACTGAAGCTTTCTTT | CSAQMGGMNTEAFF
NA | NA | 15 | TRBJ1-5 | TRBV4-3 | TGCGCCAGCAGCCAAGATGGACGGGGACATCAGCCCCAGCATTTT | CASSQDGRGHQPQHF
TRBD1 | NA | 15 | TRBJ2-7 | TRBV7-9 | TGTGCCAGCAGCTTAGGGGGGACAGGGGAAGACGAGCAGTACTTC | CASSLGGTGEDEQYF
NA | few | 14 | TRBJ1-2 | TRBV6-2/TRBV6-3 | TGTGCCAGCAGTTTGCCCCTACCCGAGTATGGCTACACCTTC | CASSLPLPEYGYTF
NA | NA | 16 | TRBJ2-3 | TRBV20-1 | TGCAGTGCTAGACCACGTGGCGGCCCCTTCTCAGATACGCGGTATTTT | CSARPRGGPFSDTRYF
TRBD2 | few | 15 | TRBJ2-7 | TRBV14 | TGTGCCAGCAGCCGACTAGCGGGACCCTCCTACGAGCAGTACTTC | CASSRLAGPSYEQYF
TRBD2 | NA | 16 | TRBJ2-7 | TRBV4-1 | TGCGCCAGCAGCCTGAACTTAGCGGGAGTAAACTACGAGCAGTACTTC | CASSLNLAGVNYEQYF
NA | NA | 13 | TRBJ2-7 | TRBV6-1 | TGTGCCAGCAGGTCGGCAGGCCCCTACGAGCAGTACTTC | CASRSAGPYEQYF
TRBD1 | NA | 16 | TRBJ1-4 | TRBV20-1 | TGCAGTGCTAGAGATTTAAGGGGGCTCGGCGATGAAAAACTGTTTTTT | CSARDLRGLGDEKLFF
NA | NA | 15 | TRBJ1-5 | TRBV2 | TGTGTCAGCAGTGCGATGAGGCAGAGCAATCAGCCCCAGCATTTT | CVSSAMRQSNQPQHF
NA | NA | 14 | TRBJ1-1 | TRBV5-1 | TGCGCCAGCAGCTCCAAGACGGAGAACACTGAAGCTTTCTTT | CASSSKTENTEAFF
NA | NA | 12 | TRBJ1-4 | TRBV6-2/TRBV6-3 | TGTGCCAGCAGGACGGCGAATGAAAAACTGTTTTTT | CASRTANEKLFF
NA | many | 12 | TRBJ2-7 | TRBV12-3/TRBV12-4 | TGTGCCAGCAGCCCCGGGGTCAAAGAGCAGTACTTC | CASSPGVKEQYF
TRBD1 | few | 12 | TRBJ2-7 | TRBV20-1 | TGCAGTGCTGACGACAGGGGACACGAGCAGTACTTC | CSADDRGHEQYF
NA | NA | 13 | TRBJ2-1 | TRBV11-2 | TGTGCCAGCAGCTTACTGGGAGTCCCTGAGCAGTTCTTC | CASSLLGVPEQFF
TRBD1 | NA | 14 | TRBJ1-1 | TRBV5-4 | TGTGCCAGCAGATTCGGGACAGCAAACACTGAAGCTTTCTTT | CASRFGTANTEAFF
NA | NA | 15 | TRBJ1-1 | TRBV6-5 | TGTGCCAGCTCGGCGCTCGAGTCGTTGAACACTGAAGCTTTCTTT | CASSALESLNTEAFF
NA | NA | 15 | TRBJ2-1 | TRBV10-3 | TGTGCCATCAGCACTGGGCCGGGGGTGGGCTACGAGCAGTTCTTC | CAISTGPGVGYEQFF
NA | few | 15 | TRBJ2-5 | TRBV27 | TGTGCCAGCAGTCCTCCCGGGGCACCGAGAGAGACCCAGTACTTC | CASSPPGAPRETQYF